This record concerns one T cell receptor beta chain sequence. This entry comes from a study of blood T cell repertoires in COVID-19. Germline V gives CDR1 MNHEY, CDR2 SVGAGI. The CDR3 totals 13 residues. Trimming took 6 bases from V and 2 from J; bases not matched to a gene: 4. Authors' processing steps: Estimation of nucleated cell counts was performed using reference gene primer amplification. Profiled with immunoSEQ multiplex PCR; TCRdb holds only in-frame clones, not every one. That table is the source of V, J and clone size, and D and trimming were worked out from the DNA. The sample yields 15,000 to 20,000 clones, approximately 84% seen once.

The sequenced sample was peripheral blood. The sequence was obtained from a human donor with active COVID-19. The donor label of this sample is uncertain. The chain recombines TRBV6-5 with TRBJ2-7; 7 positions match TRBD2. The CDR3 coding sequence is TGTGCCAGCAGAGCTACTAGCGCCTACGAGCAGTACTTC. The encoded protein is CASRATSAYEQYF.